This TCR beta chain was sequenced during a study of T cell responses to AZD1222 COVID-19 vaccine. The CDR3 spans 14 residues. Deletions cut 1 base from V and 3 bases from J, with 10 bases between. In germline, CDR1 is LNHDA, CDR2 SQIVND (reference sequence). Repertoires were generated with immunoSEQ multiplex PCR, while TCRdb's copy carries only in-frame clones and drops some. The data show approximately 150,000 clones, 92% seen once. Points from the study as a whole: Spike-wide vaccine-associated CD4 TCRs dominated at 160-218 and 743-854.

To note about this clone: Its antigen is unknown.

This TCR was recovered from an adult who received the AZD1222 COVID-19 vaccine. The chain recombines TRBV19 with TRBJ2-7, with a tentative D call TRBD1 (6 bases). This sample comprised peripheral blood, obtained 28 days after the second AZD1222 dose. CDR3 coding DNA: TGTGCCAGTAGTATAGGTGGCAGGGGCTACGAGCAGTACTTC. This sequence encodes CASSIGGRGYEQYF.